Described below is a single TCR beta chain sequence and its context. Its antigen is as yet unknown. This sample was included in a study of shared clonotypes between healthy human individuals. A split of CD4+ cells into CD45RA+ naive and CD45RA-negative memory subsets was performed. The CDR3 covers 17 residues. Per the germline V gene, CDR1 is SNHLY and CDR2 is FYNNEI. The V gene end was trimmed by 10 bases and the J gene end by 0 bases; junction bases not matched to a gene: 7. The authors split each subset's genomic DNA evenly across several immunoSEQ plates. Replicate PCRs for sorted subsets used around 200 ng DNA; this equaled tens of thousands of T cell genomes. Using immunoSEQ multiplex PCR, the repertoire was profiled, and TCRdb retains in-frame clones only, with some absent. The table has some 500,000 clones, roughly 95% seen once. Study conclusions and caveats: Several donors held 5% to 5.5% of naive CD4 clonotypes in common.

The genes are TRBV2 and TRBJ2-1; TRBD2 matches at 15 bases. The source is a woman aged 25 to 39 in good health. Specimen: naive CD4+ T cells sorted from blood. Sample subset: CD45RA+ positively selected. The CDR3 region is CATVGLAGGSSYNEQFF. In DNA form, the CDR3 reads TGTGCCACCGTAGGACTAGCGGGAGGGAGCTCCTACAATGAGCAGTTCTTC.